This T cell receptor beta chain appears in the sequencing data of a study of shared clonotypes between healthy human individuals. Sequencing was performed with immunoSEQ multiplex PCR; in TCRdb, only in-frame clones are kept and a portion is missing. The profile shows 500,000 to 550,000 clones, around 96% of them singletons. This clone has only a few counts. This CDR3 contains 13 residues. The ends lost 5 bases at V and 8 bases at J; junction bases unmatched: 6. CDR1 and CDR2 (germline): SGHVS, FNYEAQ. The TCR was taken from a woman in her twenties or thirties in good health. Sample: naive CD4+ T cells sorted from blood. Subset noted: CD45RA+ positively selected. V gene TRBV7-6 combines with J gene TRBJ1-2; 9 bases align to TRBD1. The CDR3 coding sequence is TGTGCCAGCAGCGGCACAGGGGGCGCCGGCTACACCTTC. Translated: CASSGTGGAGYTF.